A single sample gave rise to the 11 T cell receptor beta chains below, sequenced in a study of blood T cell repertoires in COVID-19 (dated by TCRdb to the early 2020s). Library preparation was by the immunoSEQ multiplex PCR assay. TCRdb holds this immuneACCESS table with in-frame rearrangements only. Some clones are missing; in checked studies, unresolved V genes explain under half, and the rest has no known cause. This sample is represented by 130,000 to 150,000 clones; 70% to 80% of them were singletons. The ten largest make up about 3.6% of the sample. The source material was peripheral blood. Receptor source: a man aged 60-69 years with acute or convalescent COVID-19.

V and J are TRBV14 and TRBJ2-5, with 10 bases aligning to TRBD2. Germline V lookup: CDR1 SGHDN, CDR2 FVKESK. The V segment lost 4 bases and the J segment 5 bases; nucleotides outside the gene matches: 10. The CDR3 covers 16 residues. CDR3 sequence: CASSPLGLAASETQYF. The CDR3 nucleotides read TGTGCCAGCAGCCCACTCGGACTAGCGGCCTCCGAGACCCAGTACTTC.

The chain is built from TRBV6-5 and TRBJ2-7, with D tentatively TRBD1 (5 bases). This CDR3 is 13 amino acids long. Germline CDR1 is MNHEY and CDR2 is SVGAGI. V was trimmed by 7 bases and J by 1 base, leaving 11 bases between them. Here the CDR3 DNA reads TGTGCCAGCATATACCCAGGGTCCTACGAGCAGTACTTC. It yields the protein CASIYPGSYEQYF.

The chain couples TRBV7-9 to TRBJ1-2; perhaps TRBD1 as D (5 bases). V lost 2 bases, J lost 8 bases, and 24 bases lay in between. Germline values: CDR1 SEHNR, CDR2 FQNEAQ (reference sequence). CDR3 length equals 17 residues. The CDR3 loop is CASSLSGQGSRMGGYTF. Here the CDR3 DNA reads TGTGCCAGCAGCTTATCCGGGCAGGGTTCACGGATGGGAGGCTACACCTTC.

This clone was observed a single time. This chain joins TRBV3-1 (or the pseudogene TRBV3-2) and TRBJ1-3, with 7 positions matching TRBD1. J gave up 0 bases and V 1 base, and 6 bases lay outside the gene matches. The CDR3 length is 17 residues. Per the germline V gene, CDR1 is LGHDT and CDR2 is YNNKEL (reference sequence). The CDR3 nucleotides are TGTGCCAGCAGCCAAGCACTGACAGGGCACTCTGGAAACACCATATATTTT. It specifies CASSQALTGHSGNTIYF.

The chain carries TRBV7-3 and TRBJ1-5; no reliable D call. The CDR3 spans 17 residues. V lost 5 bases and J 2 bases, leaving 19 bases between the germline ends. Germline V CDR1 and CDR2: SGHTA, FQGTGA. The CDR3 reads CASSLRPRGFGNQPQHF. In DNA form, the CDR3 reads TGTGCCAGCAGCCTACGACCTCGCGGGTTTGGCAATCAGCCCCAGCATTTT. Full variable domain (remainder filled in from reference TRBV7-3 and TRBJ1-5): GAGVSQTPSNKVTEKGKYVELRCDPISGHTALYWYRQSLGQGPEFLIYFQGTGAADDSGLPNDRFFAVRPEGSVSTLKIQRTERGDSAVYLCASSLRPRGFGNQPQHFGDGTRLSIL.

This chain links TRBV27 with TRBJ2-5, with 7 nucleotides matching TRBD2. This CDR3 contains 15 residues. From germline, CDR1 is MNHEY and CDR2 SMNVEV (reference sequence). V was clipped by 5 bases and J by 4 bases; unmatched bases: 10. In nucleotides, the CDR3 is TGTGCCAGCAGTCGGCGTTTGCGGGAGACAGAGACCCAGTACTTC. Translated, it gives CASSRRLRETETQYF.

CDR3 residues: CASSSGQGSHSPLHF. DNA of the CDR3: TGTGCCAGCAGTTCGGGACAGGGTTCGCATTCACCCCTCCACTTT. V gene TRBV28 combines with J gene TRBJ1-6, with 9 nucleotides matching TRBD1. V lost 4 bases to trimming and J lost 8 bases; unmatched junction nucleotides: 6. The V gene's germline CDR1 is MDHEN and CDR2 SYDVKM. This CDR3 is built from 15 residues.

V gene TRBV21-1 combines with J gene TRBJ2-5; no DNA check was done on the table's D call, TRBD2. TRBV21-1 is a recognized pseudogene. CDR3 size: 12 residues. In nucleotides, the CDR3 is TGTGCCAGCAGAGCGGGAAAAGAGACCCAGTACTTC. Residues: CASRAGKETQYF.

In this sample, this clone turned up a few times. The J gene is TRBJ1-5, the V gene TRBV19; 7 bases match TRBD1. This CDR3 is 15 amino acids long. V was clipped by 6 bases and J by 1 base; unmatched bases: 6. CDR1 and CDR2 (germline): LNHDA, SQIVND (reference sequence). The CDR3 DNA follows: TGTGCCAGTAGATTGACAGGGACAAGCAATCAGCCCCAGCATTTT. This translates into CASRLTGTSNQPQHF.

There are a few counts of this clone. This same CDR3 is encoded by further DNA sequences in the sample. This rearrangement joins TRBV18 to TRBJ1-1; D is unresolved. CDR3 length equals 13 residues. V was trimmed by 6 bases and J by 1 base, leaving 9 bases between them. CDR1 is KGHSH and CDR2 is LQKENI in the germline V gene. For the CDR3, the DNA is TGTGCCAGCTCGCCGGGTCGGAACACTGAAGCTTTCTTT. It encodes CASSPGRNTEAFF.

This chain connects TRBV5-4 to TRBJ1-2, with D unclear. V was trimmed by 4 bases and J by 1 base, leaving 14 bases between them. CDR1 and CDR2 from the germline V gene are SGHNT and YYREEE (reference sequence). CDR3 length: 15 residues. CDR3 nucleotide sequence: TGTGCCAGCAGCGTACTTGGGGAGATTAACTATGGCTACACCTTC. Amino acid sequence: CASSVLGEINYGYTF.